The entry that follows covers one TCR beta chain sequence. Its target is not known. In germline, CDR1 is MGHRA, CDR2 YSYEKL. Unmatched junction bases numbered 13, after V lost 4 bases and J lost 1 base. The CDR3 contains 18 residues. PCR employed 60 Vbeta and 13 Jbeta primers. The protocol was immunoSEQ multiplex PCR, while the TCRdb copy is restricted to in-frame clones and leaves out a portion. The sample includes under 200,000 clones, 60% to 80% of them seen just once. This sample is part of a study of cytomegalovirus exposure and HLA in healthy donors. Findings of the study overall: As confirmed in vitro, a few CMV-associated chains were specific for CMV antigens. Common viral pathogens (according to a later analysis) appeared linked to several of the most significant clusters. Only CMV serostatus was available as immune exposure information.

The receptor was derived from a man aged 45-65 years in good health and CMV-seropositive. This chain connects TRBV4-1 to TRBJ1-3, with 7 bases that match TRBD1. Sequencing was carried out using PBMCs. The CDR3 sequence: CASSRTGTASNSGNTIYF. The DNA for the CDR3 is TGCGCCAGCAGCCGCACCGGGACAGCGAGCAATTCTGGAAACACCATATATTTT.